Listed below are T cell receptor beta chains from one sample, sequenced in a study of vaccination and CD4 T cells after COVID-19. TCRdb processed the PCR reads anew with MiXCR; each CDR3 protein has one entry. This sample yields 4,000 to 5,000 distinct CDR3 sequences, of which around a third are seen a single time; 25% to 30% belongs to the top ten. No antigen has been assigned to these receptors. The sample taken for sequencing was CD4+ T cells from blood, cultured in vitro. The receptor set was obtained from a human donor in good health. The CDR3 runs from the conserved cysteine through the conserved F or W. A D gene is named only where the DNA matches it firmly.

d_gene: TRBD1
j_gene: TRBJ2-3
v_gene: TRBV10-2
CDR3aa: CASSLGQLTDTQYF

d_gene: -
j_gene: TRBJ1-1
v_gene: TRBV6-1
CDR3aa: CASSETPSGTEAFF

d_gene: TRBD1
j_gene: TRBJ1-1
v_gene: TRBV12-3/TRBV12-4
CDR3aa: CASSTGTGPYEAFF

d_gene: -
j_gene: TRBJ1-3
v_gene: TRBV20-1
CDR3aa: CSASLDSGNTIYF

d_gene: -
j_gene: TRBJ1-5
v_gene: TRBV30
CDR3aa: CAWSTSALGQPQHF

d_gene: TRBD1
j_gene: TRBJ1-6
v_gene: TRBV6-1
CDR3aa: CASGDRGQDSPLHF

d_gene: -
j_gene: TRBJ1-5
v_gene: TRBV7-9
CDR3aa: CASSLGGGVRDQPQHF

d_gene: -
j_gene: -
v_gene: TRBV6-4
CDR3aa: CASFINAIQGSEQYF

d_gene: -
j_gene: TRBJ2-5
v_gene: TRBV15
CDR3aa: CATSRDVETQYF

d_gene: -
j_gene: TRBJ1-2
v_gene: TRBV29-1
CDR3aa: CSVEEGNYGYTF

d_gene: -
j_gene: TRBJ1-1
v_gene: TRBV6-1
CDR3aa: CADSLVTEAFF

d_gene: -
j_gene: TRBJ1-1
v_gene: TRBV5-1
CDR3aa: CASSLEGSMNTEAFF

d_gene: -
j_gene: TRBJ1-6
v_gene: TRBV29-1
CDR3aa: CSASGNNSPLHF

d_gene: TRBD1
j_gene: TRBJ2-7
v_gene: TRBV18
CDR3aa: CASSRTGGIAQYF

d_gene: -
j_gene: TRBJ1-6
v_gene: TRBV12-3/TRBV12-4
CDR3aa: CASSFQGKYSPLHF

d_gene: -
j_gene: TRBJ2-1
v_gene: TRBV6-1
CDR3aa: CASSRQGSSYNEQFF

d_gene: -
j_gene: TRBJ1-5
v_gene: TRBV29-1
CDR3aa: CSVGEAGIDQPQHF

d_gene: TRBD2
j_gene: TRBJ2-5
v_gene: TRBV30
CDR3aa: CAWSPGLAGGQETQYF

d_gene: -
j_gene: TRBJ1-1
v_gene: TRBV12-3/TRBV12-4
CDR3aa: CASSLGVNPWAFF

d_gene: -
j_gene: TRBJ1-1
v_gene: TRBV11-2
CDR3aa: CASSRGHPDTEAFF

d_gene: -
j_gene: TRBJ2-7
v_gene: TRBV7-2
CDR3aa: CASSKLPGPYEQYF

d_gene: -
j_gene: TRBJ1-2
v_gene: TRBV27
CDR3aa: CASSLGGMAYGYTF

d_gene: -
j_gene: TRBJ2-3
v_gene: TRBV19
CDR3aa: CASSIWSSPTDTQYF

d_gene: TRBD2
j_gene: TRBJ2-5
v_gene: TRBV9
CDR3aa: CASSVVAGGPGETQYF

d_gene: -
j_gene: TRBJ1-6
v_gene: TRBV2
CDR3aa: CASSDDRGDNSPLHF

d_gene: TRBD1
j_gene: TRBJ1-2
v_gene: TRBV6-5
CDR3aa: CASSYSTGGYGYTF

d_gene: TRBD1
j_gene: TRBJ1-5
v_gene: TRBV11-2
CDR3aa: CASSKLGTGNNQPQHF

d_gene: TRBD1
j_gene: TRBJ2-5
v_gene: TRBV7-8
CDR3aa: CASSPREAGGQETQYF

d_gene: -
j_gene: TRBJ2-7
v_gene: TRBV12-3/TRBV12-4
CDR3aa: CASSPWKAGQHNEQYF

d_gene: TRBD1
j_gene: TRBJ2-1
v_gene: TRBV5-1
CDR3aa: CASHDRAYYNEQFF

d_gene: -
j_gene: TRBJ1-6
v_gene: TRBV6-1
CDR3aa: CASSEEGRLPLHF

d_gene: TRBD1
j_gene: TRBJ1-1
v_gene: TRBV12-3/TRBV12-4
CDR3aa: CASSRDSNTEAFF

d_gene: -
j_gene: TRBJ1-6
v_gene: TRBV7-2
CDR3aa: CASSLVRNYNSPLHF

d_gene: -
j_gene: TRBJ1-1
v_gene: TRBV11-2
CDR3aa: CASSHLQGTAFF

d_gene: -
j_gene: TRBJ1-2
v_gene: TRBV10-3
CDR3aa: CAISESGDTRRYGYTF

d_gene: -
j_gene: TRBJ1-6
v_gene: TRBV5-5
CDR3aa: CASSLLGRNSPLHF

d_gene: -
j_gene: TRBJ1-5
v_gene: TRBV6-2/TRBV6-3
CDR3aa: CASSRQGNQPQHF

d_gene: -
j_gene: TRBJ1-1
v_gene: TRBV27
CDR3aa: CASSFEHKNTEAFF

d_gene: -
j_gene: TRBJ1-2
v_gene: TRBV12-3/TRBV12-4
CDR3aa: CASSPRRSRVYGYTF

d_gene: -
j_gene: TRBJ1-5
v_gene: TRBV15
CDR3aa: CATSSINQPQHF

d_gene: -
j_gene: TRBJ1-1
v_gene: TRBV3-1
CDR3aa: CASSLDSLAFF

d_gene: -
j_gene: TRBJ1-1
v_gene: TRBV6-5
CDR3aa: CASSYDGARTEAFF

d_gene: -
j_gene: TRBJ1-2
v_gene: TRBV6-1
CDR3aa: CASTSEITGFHYGYTF

d_gene: -
j_gene: TRBJ1-2
v_gene: TRBV30
CDR3aa: CAWSYSAGYTF

d_gene: TRBD1
j_gene: TRBJ1-2
v_gene: TRBV5-1
CDR3aa: CASSLGGQGTNYGYTF